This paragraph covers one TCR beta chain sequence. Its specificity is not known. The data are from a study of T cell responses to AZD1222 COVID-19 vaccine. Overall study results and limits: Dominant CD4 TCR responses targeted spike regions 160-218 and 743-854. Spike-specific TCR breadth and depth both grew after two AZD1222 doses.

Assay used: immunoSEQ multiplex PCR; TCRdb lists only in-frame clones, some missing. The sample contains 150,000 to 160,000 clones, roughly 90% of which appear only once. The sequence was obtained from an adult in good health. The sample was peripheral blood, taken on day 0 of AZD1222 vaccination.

This CDR3 is CASSIMETQYF. The CDR3 DNA reads as TGTGCCAGCAGTATAATGGAGACCCAGTACTTC. This chain uses TRBV27 with TRBJ2-5; D remains ambiguous. This CDR3 has 11 residues. CDR1 is MNHEY and CDR2 is SMNVEV in the germline V gene (reference sequence). Trimming cost V 5 bases and J 5 bases, with 6 bases left between them.